The clone carrying this TCR beta chain came up many times. Antigen unknown. Each donor gave 9 to 10 milliliters of peripheral blood. Between the trimmed V and J ends, which lost 3 bases and 4 bases, there was a span of 6 bases. CDR1 is LNHNV and CDR2 is YYDKDF in the germline V gene (reference sequence). The CDR3 sequence is 12 residues long. Next came a second PCR, run for about 7 to 11 cycles, which used a sample-barcoded 5' primer along with a J-beta primer mix. Each TCR beta cDNA got a 12-nucleotide random molecular identifier. One entry per CDR3 protein results from TCRdb running MiXCR on the 5' RACE reads. The sample records approximately 2,000,000 distinct CDR3 sequences, 30% to 40% being singletons. This entry belongs to a study of blood T cells in healthy people across ages. Study as a whole: In model experiments, template switching was able to capture about one barcoded beta molecule for every two T cells that were present.

Study-level points and caveats: Per-million-T-cell TCR beta diversity fell roughly linearly with age.

The sequence derives from a human donor in good health. This chain links TRBV15 with TRBJ1-2; unclear D gene. Sequencing was carried out using blood. CDR3 coding DNA: TGTGCCACCAGCAGTGATGGCTATGGCTACACCTTC. As protein: CATSSDGYGYTF.